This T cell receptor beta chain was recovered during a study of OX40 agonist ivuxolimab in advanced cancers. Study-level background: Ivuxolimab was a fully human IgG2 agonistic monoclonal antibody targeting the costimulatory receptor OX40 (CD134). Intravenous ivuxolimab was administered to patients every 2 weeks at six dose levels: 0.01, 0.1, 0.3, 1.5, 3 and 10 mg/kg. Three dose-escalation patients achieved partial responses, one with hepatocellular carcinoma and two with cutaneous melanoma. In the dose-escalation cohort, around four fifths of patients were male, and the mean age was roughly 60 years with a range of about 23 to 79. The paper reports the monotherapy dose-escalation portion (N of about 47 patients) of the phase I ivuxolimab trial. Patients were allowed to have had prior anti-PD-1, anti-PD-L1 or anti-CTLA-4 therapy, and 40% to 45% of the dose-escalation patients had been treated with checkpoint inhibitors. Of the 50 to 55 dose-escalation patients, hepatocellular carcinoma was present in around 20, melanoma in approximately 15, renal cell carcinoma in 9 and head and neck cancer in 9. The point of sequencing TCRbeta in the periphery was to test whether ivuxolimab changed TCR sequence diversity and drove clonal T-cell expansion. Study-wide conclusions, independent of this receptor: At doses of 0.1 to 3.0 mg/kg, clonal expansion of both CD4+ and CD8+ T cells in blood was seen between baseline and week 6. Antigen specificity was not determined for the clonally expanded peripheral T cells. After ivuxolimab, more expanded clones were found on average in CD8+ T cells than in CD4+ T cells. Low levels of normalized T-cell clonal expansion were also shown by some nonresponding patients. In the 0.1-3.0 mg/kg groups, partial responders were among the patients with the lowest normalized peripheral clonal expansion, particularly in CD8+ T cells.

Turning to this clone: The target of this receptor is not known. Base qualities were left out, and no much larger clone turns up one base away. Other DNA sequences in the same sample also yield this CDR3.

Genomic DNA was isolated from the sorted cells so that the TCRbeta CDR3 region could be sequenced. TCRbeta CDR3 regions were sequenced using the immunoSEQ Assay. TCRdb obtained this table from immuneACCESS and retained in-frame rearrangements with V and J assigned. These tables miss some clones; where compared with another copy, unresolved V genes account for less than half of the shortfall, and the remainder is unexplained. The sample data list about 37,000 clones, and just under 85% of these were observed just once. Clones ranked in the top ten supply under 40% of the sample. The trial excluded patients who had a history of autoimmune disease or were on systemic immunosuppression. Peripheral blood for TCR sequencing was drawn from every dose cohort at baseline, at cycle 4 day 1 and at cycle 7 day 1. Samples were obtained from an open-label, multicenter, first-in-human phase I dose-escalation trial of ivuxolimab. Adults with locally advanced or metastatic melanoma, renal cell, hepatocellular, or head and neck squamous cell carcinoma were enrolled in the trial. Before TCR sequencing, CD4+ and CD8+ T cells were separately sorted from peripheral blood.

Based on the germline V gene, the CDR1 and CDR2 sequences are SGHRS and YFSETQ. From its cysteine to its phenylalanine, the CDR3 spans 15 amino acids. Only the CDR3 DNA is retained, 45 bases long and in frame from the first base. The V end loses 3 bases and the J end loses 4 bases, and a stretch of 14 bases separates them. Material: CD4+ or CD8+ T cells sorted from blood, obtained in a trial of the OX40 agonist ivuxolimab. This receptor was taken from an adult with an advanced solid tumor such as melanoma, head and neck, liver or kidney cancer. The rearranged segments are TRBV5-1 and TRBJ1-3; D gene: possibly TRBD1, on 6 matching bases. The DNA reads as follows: TGCGCCAGCAGCTACTCCCCGGACAGAGGAAACACCATATATTTT. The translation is CASSYSPDRGNTIYF.